This T cell receptor (beta chain) came from a study of T cell clones after liver transplantation. Turning to the study itself: TCRbeta sequencing after a pre-transplant mixed lymphocyte reaction identified graft-donor-reactive clones, later tracked in post-transplant blood. Without induction therapy, subjects received standard immunosuppression until 12-24 months post-transplant. Notes on the study in general: A significant post-transplant drop in circulating graft-donor-reactive CD4 TCRbeta sequences occurred in most of the 8 subjects.

Thawed unstimulated PBMCs were FACS-sorted by CD3, CD4 and CD8 into two populations. Trimming shortened V by 3 bases and J by 5 bases, and 15 bases separated the two germline ends. CDR3 length: 14 amino acids. The germline V gene encodes CDR1 SGHNT and CDR2 YYREEE (reference sequence). Profiling relied on immunoSEQ multiplex PCR, and the TCRdb table lists in-frame clones only, not all of them. This table holds about 71,000 clones, about 80% found once. Notes on this clone: Its matching antigen is unknown.

The chain has TRBV5-4 and TRBJ2-7; weak D call: TRBD1 (6 bases). This specimen consisted of CD4+ T cells from blood, obtained 12 months after liver transplant. The receptor's source is a human patient who received a liver transplant. The graft donor may have contributed some T cells. In DNA, the CDR3 is TGTGCCAGCAGCTCACAGGGTATTAAGGACGAGCAGTACTTC. The encoded protein is CASSSQGIKDEQYF.